This T cell receptor beta chain was observed in a study of Graves' ophthalmopathy and Graves' hyperthyroidism. This clonotype came up a few times. V shed 5 bases and J shed 3 bases, with 10 bases lying between them. The CDR3 has 13 amino acids. CDR1 and CDR2 from the germline V gene are SEHNR and FQNEAQ (reference sequence). Amplified material comprised TCR beta CDR3 regions derived from RNA transcripts. Scientists carried out first-round RT-PCR using HTBI primers and then a second-round multiplex PCR. One entry per CDR3 protein results from TCRdb running MiXCR on the multiplex PCR reads. Among about 740,000 distinct CDR3 sequences, 40% were seen once, and the ten largest hold 44%.

Sequencing was carried out using peripheral blood. The source is an adult man with Graves' ophthalmopathy. The chain links TRBV7-9 to TRBJ1-1; D unresolved. The CDR3 region has the DNA TGTGCCAGCAGCACTAGGGAGGACACTGAAGCTTTCTTT. Translation gives CASSTREDTEAFF.